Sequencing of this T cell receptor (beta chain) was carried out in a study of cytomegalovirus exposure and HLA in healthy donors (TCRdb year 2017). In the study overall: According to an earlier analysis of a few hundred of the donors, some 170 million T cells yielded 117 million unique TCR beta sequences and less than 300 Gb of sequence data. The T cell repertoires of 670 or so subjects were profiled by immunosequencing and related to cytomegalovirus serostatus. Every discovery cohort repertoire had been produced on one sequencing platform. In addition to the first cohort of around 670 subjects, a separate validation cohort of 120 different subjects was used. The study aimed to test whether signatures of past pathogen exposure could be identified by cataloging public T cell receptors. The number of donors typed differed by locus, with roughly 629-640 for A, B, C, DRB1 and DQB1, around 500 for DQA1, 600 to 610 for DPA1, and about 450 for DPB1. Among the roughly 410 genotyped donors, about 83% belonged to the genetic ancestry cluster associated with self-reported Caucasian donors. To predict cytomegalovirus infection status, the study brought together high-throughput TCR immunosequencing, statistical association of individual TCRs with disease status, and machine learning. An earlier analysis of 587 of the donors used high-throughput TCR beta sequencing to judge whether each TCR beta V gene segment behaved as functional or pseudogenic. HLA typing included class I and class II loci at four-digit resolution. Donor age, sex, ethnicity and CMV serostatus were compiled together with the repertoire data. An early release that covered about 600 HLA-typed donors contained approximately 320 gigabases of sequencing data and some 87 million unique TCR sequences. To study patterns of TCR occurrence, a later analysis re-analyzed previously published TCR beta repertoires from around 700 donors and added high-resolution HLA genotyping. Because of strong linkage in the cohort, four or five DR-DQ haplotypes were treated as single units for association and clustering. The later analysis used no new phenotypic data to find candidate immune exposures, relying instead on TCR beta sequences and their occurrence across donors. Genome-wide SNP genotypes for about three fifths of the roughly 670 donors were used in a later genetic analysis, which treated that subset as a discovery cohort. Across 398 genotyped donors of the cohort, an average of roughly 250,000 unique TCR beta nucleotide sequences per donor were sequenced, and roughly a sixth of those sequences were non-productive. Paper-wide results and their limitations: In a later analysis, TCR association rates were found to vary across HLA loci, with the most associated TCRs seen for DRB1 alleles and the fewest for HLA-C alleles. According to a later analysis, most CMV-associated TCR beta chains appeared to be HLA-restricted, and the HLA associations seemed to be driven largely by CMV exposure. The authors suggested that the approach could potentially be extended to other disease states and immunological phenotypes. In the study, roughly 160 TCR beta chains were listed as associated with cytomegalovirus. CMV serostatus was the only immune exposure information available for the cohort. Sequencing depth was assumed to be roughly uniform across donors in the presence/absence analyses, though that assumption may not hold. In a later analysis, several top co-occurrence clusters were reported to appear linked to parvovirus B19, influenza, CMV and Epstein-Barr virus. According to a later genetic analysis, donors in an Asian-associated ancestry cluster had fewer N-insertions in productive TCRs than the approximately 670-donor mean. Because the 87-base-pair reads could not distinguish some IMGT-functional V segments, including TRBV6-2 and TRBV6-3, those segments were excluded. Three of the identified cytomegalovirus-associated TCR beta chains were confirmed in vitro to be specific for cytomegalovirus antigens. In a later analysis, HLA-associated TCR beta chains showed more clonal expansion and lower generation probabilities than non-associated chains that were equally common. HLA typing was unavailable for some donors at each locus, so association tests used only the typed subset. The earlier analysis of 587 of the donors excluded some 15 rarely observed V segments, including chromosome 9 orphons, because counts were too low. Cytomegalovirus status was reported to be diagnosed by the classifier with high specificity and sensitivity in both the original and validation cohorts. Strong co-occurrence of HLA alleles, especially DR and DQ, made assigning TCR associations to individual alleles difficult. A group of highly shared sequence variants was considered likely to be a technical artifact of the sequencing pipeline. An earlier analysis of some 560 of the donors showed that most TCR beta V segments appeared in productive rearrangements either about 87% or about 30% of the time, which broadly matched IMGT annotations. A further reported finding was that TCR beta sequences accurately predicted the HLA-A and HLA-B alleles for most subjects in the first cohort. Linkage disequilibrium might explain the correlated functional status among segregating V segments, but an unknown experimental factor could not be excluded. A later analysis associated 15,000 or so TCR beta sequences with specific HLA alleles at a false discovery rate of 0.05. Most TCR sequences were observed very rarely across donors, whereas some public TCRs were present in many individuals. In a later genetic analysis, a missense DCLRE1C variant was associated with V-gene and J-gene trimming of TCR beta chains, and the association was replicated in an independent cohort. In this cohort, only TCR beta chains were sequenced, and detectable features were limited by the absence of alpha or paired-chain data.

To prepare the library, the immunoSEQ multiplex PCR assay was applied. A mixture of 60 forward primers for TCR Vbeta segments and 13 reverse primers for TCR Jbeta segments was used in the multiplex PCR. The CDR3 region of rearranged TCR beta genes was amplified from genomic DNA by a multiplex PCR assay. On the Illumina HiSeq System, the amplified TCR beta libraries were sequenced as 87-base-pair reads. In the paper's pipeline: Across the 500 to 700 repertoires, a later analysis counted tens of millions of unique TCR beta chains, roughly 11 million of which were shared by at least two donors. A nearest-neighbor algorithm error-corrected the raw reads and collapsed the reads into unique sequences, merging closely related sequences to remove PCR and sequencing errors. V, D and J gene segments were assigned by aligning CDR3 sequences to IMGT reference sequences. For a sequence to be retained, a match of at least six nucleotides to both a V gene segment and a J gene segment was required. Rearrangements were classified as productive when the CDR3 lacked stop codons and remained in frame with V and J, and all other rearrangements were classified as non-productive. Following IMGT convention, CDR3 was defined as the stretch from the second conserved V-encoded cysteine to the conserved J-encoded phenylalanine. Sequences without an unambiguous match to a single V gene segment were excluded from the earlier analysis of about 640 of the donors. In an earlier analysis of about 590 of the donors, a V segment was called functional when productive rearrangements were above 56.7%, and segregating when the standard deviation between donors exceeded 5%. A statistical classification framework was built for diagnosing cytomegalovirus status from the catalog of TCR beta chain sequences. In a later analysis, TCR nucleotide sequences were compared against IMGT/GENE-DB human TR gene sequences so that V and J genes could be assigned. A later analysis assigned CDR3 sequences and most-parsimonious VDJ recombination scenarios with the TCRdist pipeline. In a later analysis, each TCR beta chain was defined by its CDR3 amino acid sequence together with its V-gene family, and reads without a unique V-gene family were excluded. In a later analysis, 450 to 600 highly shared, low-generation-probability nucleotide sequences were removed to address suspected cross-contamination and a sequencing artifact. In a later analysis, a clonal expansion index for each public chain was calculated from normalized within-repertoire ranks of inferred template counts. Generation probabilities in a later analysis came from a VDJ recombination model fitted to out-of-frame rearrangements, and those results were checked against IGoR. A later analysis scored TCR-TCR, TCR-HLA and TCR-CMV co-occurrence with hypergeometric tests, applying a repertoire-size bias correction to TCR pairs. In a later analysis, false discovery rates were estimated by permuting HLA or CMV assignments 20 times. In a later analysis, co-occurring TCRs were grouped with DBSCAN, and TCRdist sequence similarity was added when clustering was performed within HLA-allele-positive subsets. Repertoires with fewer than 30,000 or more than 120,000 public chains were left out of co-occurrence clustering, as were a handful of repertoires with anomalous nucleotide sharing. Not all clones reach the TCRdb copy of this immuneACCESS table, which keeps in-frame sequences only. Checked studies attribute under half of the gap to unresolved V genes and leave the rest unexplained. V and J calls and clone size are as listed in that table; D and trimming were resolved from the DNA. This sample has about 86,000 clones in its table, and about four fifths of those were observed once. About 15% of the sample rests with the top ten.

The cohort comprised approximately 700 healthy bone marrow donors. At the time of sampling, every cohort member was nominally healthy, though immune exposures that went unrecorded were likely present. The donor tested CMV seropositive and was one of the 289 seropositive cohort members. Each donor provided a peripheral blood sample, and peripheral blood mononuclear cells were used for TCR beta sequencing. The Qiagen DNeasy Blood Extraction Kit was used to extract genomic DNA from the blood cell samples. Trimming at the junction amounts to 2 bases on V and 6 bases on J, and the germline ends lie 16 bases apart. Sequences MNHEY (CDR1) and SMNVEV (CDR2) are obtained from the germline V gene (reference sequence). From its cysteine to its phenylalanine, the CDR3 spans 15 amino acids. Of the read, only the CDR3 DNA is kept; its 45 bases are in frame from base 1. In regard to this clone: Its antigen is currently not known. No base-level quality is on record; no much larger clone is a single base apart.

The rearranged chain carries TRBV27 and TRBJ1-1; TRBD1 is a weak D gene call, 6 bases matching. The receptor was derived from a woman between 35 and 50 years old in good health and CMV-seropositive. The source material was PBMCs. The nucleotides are TGTGCCAGCAGTTTAATACAGGGTCCTCTCGCTGAAGCTTTCTTT. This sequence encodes CASSLIQGPLAEAFF.